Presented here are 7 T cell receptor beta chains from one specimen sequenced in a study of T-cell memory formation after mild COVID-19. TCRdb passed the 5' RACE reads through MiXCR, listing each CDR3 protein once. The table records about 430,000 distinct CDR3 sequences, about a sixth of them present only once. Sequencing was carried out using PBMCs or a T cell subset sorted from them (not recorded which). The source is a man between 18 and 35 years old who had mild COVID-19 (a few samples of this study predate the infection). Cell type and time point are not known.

For the CDR3, the DNA is TGTGCCAGCACCCAGGGGACAGATACGCAGTATTTT. It translates to CASTQGTDTQYF. The chain recombines TRBV6-2 or TRBV6-3 with TRBJ2-3, with D maybe TRBD1 (6 bases). Between the trimmed V and J ends, which lost 7 bases and 3 bases, there was a span of 8 bases. Germline CDR1 is MNHEY and CDR2 is SVGEGT. The CDR3 length is 12 residues.

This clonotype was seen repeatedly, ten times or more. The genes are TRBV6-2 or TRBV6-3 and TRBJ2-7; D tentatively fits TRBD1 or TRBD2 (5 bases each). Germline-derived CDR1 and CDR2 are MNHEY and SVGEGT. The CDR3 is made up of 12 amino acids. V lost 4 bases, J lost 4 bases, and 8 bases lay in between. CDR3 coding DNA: TGTGCCAGCAGTTGGGACGGGTACGAGCAGTACGTC. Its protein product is CASSWDGYEQYV.

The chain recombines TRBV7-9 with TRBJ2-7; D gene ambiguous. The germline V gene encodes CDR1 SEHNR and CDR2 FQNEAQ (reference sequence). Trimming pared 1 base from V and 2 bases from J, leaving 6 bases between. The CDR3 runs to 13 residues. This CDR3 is CASSLGGPYEQYV. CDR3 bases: TGTGCCAGCAGCTTAGGAGGTCCCTACGAGCAGTACGTC.

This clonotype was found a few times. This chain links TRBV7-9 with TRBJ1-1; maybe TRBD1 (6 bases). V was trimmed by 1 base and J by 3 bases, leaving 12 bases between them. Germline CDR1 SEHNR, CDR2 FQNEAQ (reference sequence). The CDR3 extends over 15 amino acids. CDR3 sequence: CASSLEGGAHTEAFF. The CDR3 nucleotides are TGTGCCAGCAGCTTAGAGGGGGGCGCCCACACTGAAGCTTTCTTT.

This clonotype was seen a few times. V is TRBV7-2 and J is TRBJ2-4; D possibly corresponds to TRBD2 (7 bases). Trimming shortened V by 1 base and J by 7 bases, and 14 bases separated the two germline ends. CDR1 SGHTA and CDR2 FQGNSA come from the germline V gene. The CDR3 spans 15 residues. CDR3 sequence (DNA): TGTGCCAGCAGCTTAGGTCGGGGGGCGGGCAACATTCAGTACTTC. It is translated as CASSLGRGAGNIQYF.

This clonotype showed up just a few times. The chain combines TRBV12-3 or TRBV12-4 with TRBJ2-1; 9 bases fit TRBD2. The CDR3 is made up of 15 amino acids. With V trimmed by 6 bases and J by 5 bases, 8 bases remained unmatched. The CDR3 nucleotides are TGTGCCAGCAGAAAGGTGGCGGGGGGGAACAATGAGCAGTTCTTC. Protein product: CASRKVAGGNNEQFF.

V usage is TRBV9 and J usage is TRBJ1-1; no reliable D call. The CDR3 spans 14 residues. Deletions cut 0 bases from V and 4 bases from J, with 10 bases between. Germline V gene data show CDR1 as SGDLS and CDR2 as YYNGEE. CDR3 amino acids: CASSVDTASTEAFF. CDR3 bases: TGTGCCAGCAGCGTAGACACGGCCAGCACTGAAGCTTTCTTT.